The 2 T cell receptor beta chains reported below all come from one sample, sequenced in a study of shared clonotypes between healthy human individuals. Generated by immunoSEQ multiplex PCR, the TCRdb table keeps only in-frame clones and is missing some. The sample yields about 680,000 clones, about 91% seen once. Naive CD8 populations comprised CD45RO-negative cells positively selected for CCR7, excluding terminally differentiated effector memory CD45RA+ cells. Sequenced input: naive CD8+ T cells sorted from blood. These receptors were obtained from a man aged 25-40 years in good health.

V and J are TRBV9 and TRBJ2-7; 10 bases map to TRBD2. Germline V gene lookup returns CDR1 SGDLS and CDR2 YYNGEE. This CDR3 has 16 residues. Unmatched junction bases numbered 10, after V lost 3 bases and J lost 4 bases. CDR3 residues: CASSAGLATGGYEQYF. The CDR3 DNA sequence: TGTGCCAGCAGCGCGGGACTAGCGACCGGAGGATACGAGCAGTACTTC.

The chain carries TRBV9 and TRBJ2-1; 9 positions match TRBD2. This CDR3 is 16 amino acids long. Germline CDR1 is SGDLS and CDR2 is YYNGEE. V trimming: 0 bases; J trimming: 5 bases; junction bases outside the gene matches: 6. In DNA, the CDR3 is TGTGCCAGCAGCGTAGGGGCTAGCGGGGTACACAATGAGCAGTTCTTC. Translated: CASSVGASGVHNEQFF.